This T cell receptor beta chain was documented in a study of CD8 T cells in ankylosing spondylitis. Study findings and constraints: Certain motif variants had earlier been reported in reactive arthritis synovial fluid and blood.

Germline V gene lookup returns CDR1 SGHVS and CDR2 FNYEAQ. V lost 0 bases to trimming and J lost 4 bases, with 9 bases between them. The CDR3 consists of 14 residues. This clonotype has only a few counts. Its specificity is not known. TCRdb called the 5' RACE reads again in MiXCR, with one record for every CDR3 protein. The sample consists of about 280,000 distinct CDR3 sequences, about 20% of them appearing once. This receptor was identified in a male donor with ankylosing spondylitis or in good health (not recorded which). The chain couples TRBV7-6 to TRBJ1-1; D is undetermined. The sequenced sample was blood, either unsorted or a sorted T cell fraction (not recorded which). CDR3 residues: CASSLASAATEAFF. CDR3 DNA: TGTGCCAGCAGCTTAGCGTCCGCAGCCACTGAAGCTTTCTTT.